Sequencing of this TCR beta chain was carried out in a study of vaccination and CD4 T cells after COVID-19. For the study at large: Convalescent cases consisted of six males and four females, of whom two were Hispanic.

Noted treatment: approximately 9-day PBMC culture with coronavirus spike peptide pools or control peptides (ViraFEST assay). Dates of positive PCR ran from March to December 2020, before US Alpha, Beta and Delta variants. IL-2 at around 10 IU/ml and peptide pools at 9 to 10 ug/ml were added to PBMCs cultured at two million per well. The Oncomine TCR Beta short-read assay sequenced DNA from cultured CD4+ T cells. Each CDR3 protein is one row after TCRdb ran MiXCR on the PCR reads. Of fewer than 9,500 distinct CDR3 sequences in the sample, 60% to 70% are singletons; the top ten hold about 24%. The CDR3 spans 16 residues. Germline V lookup: CDR1 SGHDN, CDR2 FVKESK. The V gene lost 2 bases and the J gene lost 4 bases, with 17 bases spanning the gap. Study outcomes and limitations: There was no significant change from about 22 to 38 median reactive clonotypes.

This clonotype has just one count. Antigen: not known. The TCR was taken from a human donor who had recovered from COVID-19. Sequencing was carried out using CD4+ T cells from blood, cultured in vitro. The chain joins TRBV14 to TRBJ1-2, with no clear D. CDR3 nucleotide sequence: TGTGCCAGCAGCCAACTCGGCGGGGAGGCCTCCTATGGCTACACCTTC. It codes for CASSQLGGEASYGYTF.